The 5 T cell receptor beta chains presented below share a single source sample, sequenced in a study of blood T cell repertoires in COVID-19. TCRdb's copy holds only in-frame clones and misses some; the assay was immunoSEQ multiplex PCR. This sample has fewer than 90,000 clones, with 88% found just once. Sequencing was carried out using peripheral blood. These receptors originate from a human donor in a cohort sampled during active COVID-19.

Regarding this clone: The same CDR3 is also encoded by other DNA sequences in this sample. J is TRBJ2-3 and V is TRBV5-1; 8 bases agree with TRBD1. V lost 2 bases, J lost 0 bases, and 2 bases stayed unmatched. Germline values: CDR1 SGHRS, CDR2 YFSETQ. The CDR3 has 15 amino acids. The CDR3, as DNA: TGCGCCAGCAGCTTAGGACAGGGAAGCACAGATACGCAGTATTTT. The encoded protein is CASSLGQGSTDTQYF.

The rearrangement links TRBV2 to TRBJ2-7; D gene unclear. The CDR3 runs to 12 residues. Between the trimmed V and J ends, which lost 5 bases and 4 bases, there was a span of 9 bases. Germline V gives CDR1 SNHLY, CDR2 FYNNEI. The CDR3 here is CASSPQVYEQYF. The CDR3 DNA reads as TGTGCCAGCAGTCCTCAGGTTTACGAGCAGTACTTC.

The chain uses TRBV6-1 and TRBJ2-2; possible D gene TRBD1, 5 bases. The length of the CDR3 is 17 residues. V dropped 0 bases and J dropped 2 bases, with 13 bases sitting between them. Germline loops: CDR1 MNHNS, CDR2 SASEGT. The CDR3 bases are TGTGCCAGCAGTGAAGCGACAGCACCGCCAAACACCGGGGAGCTGTTTTTT. Its protein is CASSEATAPPNTGELFF.

The V call is TRBV30, the J call TRBJ2-3, with TRBD1 matching 10 bases. The ends lost 5 bases at V and 0 bases at J; junction bases unmatched: 2. The CDR3 covers 14 residues. Germline lookup yields CDR1 GTSNPN and CDR2 SVGIG (reference sequence). The CDR3 region has the DNA TGTGCCTGGGGACAGGGGGGAAGCACAGATACGCAGTATTTT. It codes for CAWGQGGSTDTQYF.

The chain combines TRBV24-1 with TRBJ2-2; unclear D gene. CDR3 length equals 15 residues. Germline lookup yields CDR1 KGHDR and CDR2 SFDVKD. V shed 6 bases and J shed 3 bases, with 13 bases lying between them. Written as DNA, the CDR3 is TGTGCCACCAGTACCCCAGATTCCTACACCGGGGAGCTGTTTTTT. Encoded protein: CATSTPDSYTGELFF.